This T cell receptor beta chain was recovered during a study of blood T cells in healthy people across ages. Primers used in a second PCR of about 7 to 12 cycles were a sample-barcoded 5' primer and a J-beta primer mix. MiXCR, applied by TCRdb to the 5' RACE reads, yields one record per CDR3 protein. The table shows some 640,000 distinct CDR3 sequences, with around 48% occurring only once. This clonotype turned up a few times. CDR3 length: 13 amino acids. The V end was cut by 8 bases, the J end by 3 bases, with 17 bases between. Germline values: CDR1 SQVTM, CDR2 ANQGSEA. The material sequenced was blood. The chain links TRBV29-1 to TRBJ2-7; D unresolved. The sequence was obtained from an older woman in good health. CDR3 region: CSFAWSGDYEQYF. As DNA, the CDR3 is TGCAGCTTTGCTTGGTCTGGGGACTACGAGCAGTACTTC.